A single T cell receptor (beta chain) is shown here with its context. Its antigen is unidentified. According to the study, TCR beta libraries were built with iRepertoire HTBI primers and CDR3-region Arm-PCR. TCRdb re-analysed the multiplex PCR reads in MiXCR, keeping a single row per CDR3 protein. In the table there are 600,000 to 650,000 distinct CDR3 sequences, roughly 16% of which are singletons. V was cut by 3 bases and J by 6 bases, with 17 bases left in between. CDR1 is MNHGY and CDR2 is SVAAGI in the germline V gene. The length of the CDR3 is 15 residues. This entry is derived from a study of regulatory T cells in long-lasting Graves disease. Study outcomes and limitations: Patients with persistent disease showed a bias toward TRBV28, TRBJ1-2 and TRBJ2-5.

Sample time point: newly diagnosed GD, antithyroid drugs for less than 3 months. The TCR library was made from RNA that had been extracted from PBMCs in TRIzol. These same data were also listed under a study on T cells in Graves' hyperthyroidism and ophthalmopathy. Turning to that study: Primed by the HTBI set, a first-round RT-PCR was run on the TCR CDR3.

Specimen: peripheral blood mononuclear cells (PBMCs), collected at new diagnosis, from a patient treated with antithyroid drugs. This sequence was found in a woman aged 30 to 39 with Graves disease. The V gene is TRBV6-9, the J gene TRBJ1-2, with D possibly being TRBD1 (6 bases). The CDR3 coding sequence is TGTGCCAGCAGTTACTTAGCCGGGGGGGCTAATGGCTACACCTTC. Translating gives CASSYLAGGANGYTF.